The TCR beta chain described here comes from a study of CD8+CD57+ T cells in acquired aplastic anemia. General observations from the study: For CD8+ Simpson's diversity, patients and controls showed no significant difference.

Both TCR beta VDJ combination and CDR3 sequence profiling were carried out. Genomic DNA was the template for this profiling. One entry per CDR3 protein results from TCRdb running MiXCR on the reads. The table lists roughly 240,000 distinct CDR3 sequences, approximately 45% of them singletons. Comment on this clonotype: Its antigen is unknown.

In patients chosen for sequencing, flow cytometry had shown CD8+CD57+ cell expansion. Everyone among the patients had severe acquired aplastic anemia. Sequences were obtained from sorted CD4+, CD8+, or CD8+CD57+ T cells (not recorded which) from PBMCs. This receptor was identified in a human donor with aplastic anemia.

The CDR3 protein is CASAATVSSARSLEGFYEQYF. As DNA, the CDR3 is TGTGCCAGCGCGGCTACGGTTAGCAGTGCTAGATCTTTGGAGGGTTTCTACGAGCAGTACTTC. This chain links TRBV7-9 with TRBJ2-7; D is perhaps TRBD2 (6 bases). The CDR3 length is 21 residues. The V end lost 8 bases, the J end lost 3 bases, and 38 bases lay between the germline ends. Per germline, CDR1 SEHNR and CDR2 FQNEAQ (reference sequence).